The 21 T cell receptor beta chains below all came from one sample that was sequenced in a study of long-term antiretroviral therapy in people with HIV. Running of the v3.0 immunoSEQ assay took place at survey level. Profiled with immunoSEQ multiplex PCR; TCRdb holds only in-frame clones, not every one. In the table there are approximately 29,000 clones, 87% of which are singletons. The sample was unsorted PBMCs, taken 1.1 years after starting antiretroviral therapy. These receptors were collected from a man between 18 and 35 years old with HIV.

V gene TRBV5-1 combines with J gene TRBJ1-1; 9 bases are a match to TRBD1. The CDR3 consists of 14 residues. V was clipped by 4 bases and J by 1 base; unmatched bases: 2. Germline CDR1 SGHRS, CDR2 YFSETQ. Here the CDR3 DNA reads TGCGCCAGCAGCCCGGGACAGGGGAACACTGAAGCTTTCTTT. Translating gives CASSPGQGNTEAFF.

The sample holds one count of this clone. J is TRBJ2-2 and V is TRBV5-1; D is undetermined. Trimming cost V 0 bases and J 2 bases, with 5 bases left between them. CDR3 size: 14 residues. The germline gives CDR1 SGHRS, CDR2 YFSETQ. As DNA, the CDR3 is TGCGCCAGCAGCTTGGAGTCTAACACCGGGGAGCTGTTTTTT. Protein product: CASSLESNTGELFF.

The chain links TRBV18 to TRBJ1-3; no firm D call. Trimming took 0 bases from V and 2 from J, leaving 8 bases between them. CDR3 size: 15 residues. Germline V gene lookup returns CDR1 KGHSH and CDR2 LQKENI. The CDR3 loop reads CASSPPIGTGNTIYF. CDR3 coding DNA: TGTGCCAGCTCACCACCGATCGGGACTGGAAACACCATATATTTT.

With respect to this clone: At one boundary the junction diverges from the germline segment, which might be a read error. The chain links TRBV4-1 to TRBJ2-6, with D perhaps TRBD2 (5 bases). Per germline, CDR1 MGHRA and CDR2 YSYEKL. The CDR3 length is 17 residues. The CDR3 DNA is TGCGCCAGCAGCCAAGGGGTCCTCCCGGCCGGGGTCAACGTCCTGACTTTC. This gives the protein CASSQGVLPAGVNVLTF.

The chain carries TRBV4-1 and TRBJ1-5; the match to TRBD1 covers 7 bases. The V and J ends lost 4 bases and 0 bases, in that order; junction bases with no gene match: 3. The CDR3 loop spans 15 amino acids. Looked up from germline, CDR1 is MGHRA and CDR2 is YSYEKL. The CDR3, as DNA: TGCGCCAGCAGCCCAGGGGGTTATAGCAATCAGCCCCAGCATTTT. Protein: CASSPGGYSNQPQHF.

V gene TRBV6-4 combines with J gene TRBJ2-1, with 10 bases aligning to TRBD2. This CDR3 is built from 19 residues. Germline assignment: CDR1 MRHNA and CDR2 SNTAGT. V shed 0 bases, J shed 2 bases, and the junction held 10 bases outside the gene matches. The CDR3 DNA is TGTGCCAGCAGTGACTCGAGAGCGGGGGGGCCCATCCCCTACAATGAGCAGTTCTTC. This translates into CASSDSRAGGPIPYNEQFF.

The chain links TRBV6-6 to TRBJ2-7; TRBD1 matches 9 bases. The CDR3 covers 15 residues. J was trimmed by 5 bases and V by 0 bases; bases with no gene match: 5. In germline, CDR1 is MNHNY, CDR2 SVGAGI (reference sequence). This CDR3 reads CASSYSDRGFDEQYF. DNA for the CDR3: TGTGCCAGCAGTTACTCCGACAGGGGGTTCGACGAGCAGTACTTC.

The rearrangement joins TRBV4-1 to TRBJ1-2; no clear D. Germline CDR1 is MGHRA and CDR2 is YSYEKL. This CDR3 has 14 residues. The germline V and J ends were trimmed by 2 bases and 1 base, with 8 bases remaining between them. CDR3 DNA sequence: TGCGCCAGCAGCCAACAACAAGTTAACTATGGCTACACCTTC. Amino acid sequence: CASSQQQVNYGYTF.

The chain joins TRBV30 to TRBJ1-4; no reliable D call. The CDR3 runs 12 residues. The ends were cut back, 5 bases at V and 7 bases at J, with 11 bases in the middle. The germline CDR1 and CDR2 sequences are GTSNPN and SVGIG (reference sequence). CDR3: CAWGSSGEKLFF. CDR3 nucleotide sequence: TGTGCCTGGGGATCTTCAGGTGAAAAACTGTTTTTT.

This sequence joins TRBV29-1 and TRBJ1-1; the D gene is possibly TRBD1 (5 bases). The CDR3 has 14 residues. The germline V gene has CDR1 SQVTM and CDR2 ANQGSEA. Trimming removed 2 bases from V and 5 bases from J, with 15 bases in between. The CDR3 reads CSVETLGVQTEAFF. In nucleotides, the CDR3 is TGCAGCGTTGAAACTCTGGGGGTGCAAACTGAAGCTTTCTTT. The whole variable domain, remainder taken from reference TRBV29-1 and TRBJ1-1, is SAVISQKPSRDICQRGTSLTIQCQVDSQVTMMFWYRQQPGQSLTLIATANQGSEATYESGFVIDKFPISRPNLTFSTLTVSNMSPEDSSIYLCSVETLGVQTEAFFGQGTRLTVV.

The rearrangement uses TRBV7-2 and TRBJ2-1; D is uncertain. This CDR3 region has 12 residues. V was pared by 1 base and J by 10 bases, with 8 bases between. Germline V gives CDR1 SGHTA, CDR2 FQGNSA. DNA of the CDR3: TGTGCCAGCAGCTTAGTGGGCACAGAGCAGTTCTTC. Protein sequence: CASSLVGTEQFF. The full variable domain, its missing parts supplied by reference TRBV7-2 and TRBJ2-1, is GAGVSQSPSNKVTEKGKDVELRCDPISGHTALYWYRQSLGQGLEFLIYFQGNSAPDKSGLPSDRFSAERTGGSVSTLTIQRTQQEDSAVYLCASSLVGTEQFFGPGTRLTVL.

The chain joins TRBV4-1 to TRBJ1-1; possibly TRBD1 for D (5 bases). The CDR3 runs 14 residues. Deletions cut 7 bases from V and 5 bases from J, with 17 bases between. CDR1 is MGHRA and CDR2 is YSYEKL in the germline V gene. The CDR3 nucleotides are TGCGCCAGCACCACCGGGCAGGGAGGAACTGAAGCTTTCTTT. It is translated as CASTTGQGGTEAFF.

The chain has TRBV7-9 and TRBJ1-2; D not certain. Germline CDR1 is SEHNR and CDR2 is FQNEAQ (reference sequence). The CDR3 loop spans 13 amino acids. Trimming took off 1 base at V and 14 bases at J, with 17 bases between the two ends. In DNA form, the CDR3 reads TGTGCCAGCAGCTTAGAGGCGGTGGATAAGTGGACCTTC. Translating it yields CASSLEAVDKWTF.

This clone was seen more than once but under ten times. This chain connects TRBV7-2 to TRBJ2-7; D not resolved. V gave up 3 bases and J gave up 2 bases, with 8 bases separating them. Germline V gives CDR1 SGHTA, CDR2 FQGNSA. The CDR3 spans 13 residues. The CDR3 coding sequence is TGTGCCAGCAGCTTTTCGAAAACCTACGAGCAGTACTTC. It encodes CASSFSKTYEQYF.

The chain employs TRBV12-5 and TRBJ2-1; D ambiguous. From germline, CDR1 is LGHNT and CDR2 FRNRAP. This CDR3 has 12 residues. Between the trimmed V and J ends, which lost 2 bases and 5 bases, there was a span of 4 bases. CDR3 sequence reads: CASGLINNEQFF. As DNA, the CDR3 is TGTGCTAGTGGTTTGATCAACAATGAGCAGTTCTTC.

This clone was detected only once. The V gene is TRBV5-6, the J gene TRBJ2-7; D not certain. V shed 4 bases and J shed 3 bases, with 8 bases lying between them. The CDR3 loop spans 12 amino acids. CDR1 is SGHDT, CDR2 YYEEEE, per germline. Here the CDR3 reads CASSRTGYEQYF. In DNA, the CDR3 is TGTGCCAGCAGCCGGACGGGCTACGAGCAGTACTTC. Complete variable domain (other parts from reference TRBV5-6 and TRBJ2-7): DAGVTQSPTHLIKTRGQQVTLRCSPKSGHDTVSWYQQALGQGPQFIFQYYEEEERQRGNFPDRFSGHQFPNYSSELNVNALLLGDSALYLCASSRTGYEQYFGPGTRLTVT.

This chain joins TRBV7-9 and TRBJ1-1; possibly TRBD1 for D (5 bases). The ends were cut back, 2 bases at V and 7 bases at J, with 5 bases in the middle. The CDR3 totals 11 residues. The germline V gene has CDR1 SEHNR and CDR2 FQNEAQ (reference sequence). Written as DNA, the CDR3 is TGTGCCAGCAGCTTAAGGGGTGAAGCTTTCTTT. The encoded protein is CASSLRGEAFF.

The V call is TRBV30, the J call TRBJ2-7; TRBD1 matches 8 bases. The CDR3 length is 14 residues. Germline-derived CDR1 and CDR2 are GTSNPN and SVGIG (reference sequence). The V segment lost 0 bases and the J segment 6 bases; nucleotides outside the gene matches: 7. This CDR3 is CAWSVGQGLGEQYF. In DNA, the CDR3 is TGTGCCTGGAGTGTCGGACAGGGTCTGGGCGAGCAGTACTTC.

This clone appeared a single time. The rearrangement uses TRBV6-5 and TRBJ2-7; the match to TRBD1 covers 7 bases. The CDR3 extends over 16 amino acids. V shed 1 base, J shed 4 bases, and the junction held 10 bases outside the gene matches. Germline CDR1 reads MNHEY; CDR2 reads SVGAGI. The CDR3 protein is CASSYLKPGQSYEQYF. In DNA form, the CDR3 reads TGTGCCAGCAGTTACTTAAAGCCGGGACAGTCTTACGAGCAGTACTTC.

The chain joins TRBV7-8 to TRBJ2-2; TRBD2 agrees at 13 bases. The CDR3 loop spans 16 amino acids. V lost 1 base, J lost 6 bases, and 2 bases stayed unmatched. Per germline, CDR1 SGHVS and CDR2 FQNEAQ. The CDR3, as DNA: TGTGCCAGCAGCTTAGTTACTAGCGGGGGGGCCGGGGAGCTGTTTTTT. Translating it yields CASSLVTSGGAGELFF.

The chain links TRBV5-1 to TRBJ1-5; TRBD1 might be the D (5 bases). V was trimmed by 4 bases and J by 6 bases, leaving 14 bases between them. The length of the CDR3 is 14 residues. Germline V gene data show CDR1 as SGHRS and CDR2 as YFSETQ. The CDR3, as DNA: TGCGCCAGCAGCCGAGCAGGGAGAACTCAGCCCCAGCATTTT. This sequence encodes CASSRAGRTQPQHF.